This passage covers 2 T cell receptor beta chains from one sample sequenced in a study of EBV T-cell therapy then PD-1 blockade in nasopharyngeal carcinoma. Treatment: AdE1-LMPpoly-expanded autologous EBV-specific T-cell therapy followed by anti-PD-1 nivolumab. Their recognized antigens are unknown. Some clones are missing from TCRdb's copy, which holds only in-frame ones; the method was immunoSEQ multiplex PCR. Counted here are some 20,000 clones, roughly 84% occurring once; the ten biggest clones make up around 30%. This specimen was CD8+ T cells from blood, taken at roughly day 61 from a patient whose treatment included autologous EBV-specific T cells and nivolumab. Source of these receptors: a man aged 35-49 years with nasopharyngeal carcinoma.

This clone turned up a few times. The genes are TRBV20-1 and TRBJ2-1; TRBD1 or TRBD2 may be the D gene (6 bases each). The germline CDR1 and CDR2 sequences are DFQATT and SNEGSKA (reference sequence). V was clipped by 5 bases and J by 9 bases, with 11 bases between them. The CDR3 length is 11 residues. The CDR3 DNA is TGCAGTGCTGCATGGGGGGCTGAGCAGTTCTTC. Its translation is CSAAWGAEQFF.

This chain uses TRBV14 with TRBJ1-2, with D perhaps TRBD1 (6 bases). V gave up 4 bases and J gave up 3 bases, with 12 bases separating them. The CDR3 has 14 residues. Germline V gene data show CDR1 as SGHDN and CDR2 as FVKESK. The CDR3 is CASSPLDSHYGYTF. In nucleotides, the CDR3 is TGTGCCAGCAGCCCCCTGGACAGTCACTATGGCTACACCTTC.